The 31 T cell receptor beta chains reported below all come from one sample, sequenced in a study of blood T cell repertoires in COVID-19. Libraries were prepared by immunoSEQ multiplex PCR; TCRdb keeps only in-frame clonotypes and omits some of them. The sample includes 100,000 to 150,000 clones, around 89% of them seen just once. The sample comprised peripheral blood. These receptors were obtained from a man in his sixties with COVID-19, enrolled during active disease.

The chain employs TRBV30 and TRBJ1-4; 7 bases are a match to TRBD1. This CDR3 region has 14 residues. In germline, CDR1 is GTSNPN, CDR2 SVGIG (reference sequence). J gave up 8 bases and V 5 bases, and 11 bases lay outside the gene matches. The CDR3 sequence: CAWRRQGLVEKLFF. The CDR3 DNA is TGTGCCTGGCGGAGACAGGGATTAGTCGAAAAACTGTTTTTT.

Written as DNA, the CDR3 is TGTGCCAGCAGCTACGCCGGTCACGAGCAGTACTTC. Its protein is CASSYAGHEQYF. The chain is built from TRBV11-2 and TRBJ2-7; no firm D call. V was clipped by 4 bases and J by 5 bases, with 9 bases between them. The CDR3 spans 12 residues. In germline, CDR1 is SGHAT, CDR2 FQNNGV.

DNA for the CDR3: TGTGCCAGCAGCCTTACAGGGGATACCTACAATGAGCAGTTCTTC. Translating gives CASSLTGDTYNEQFF. The chain carries TRBV11-3 and TRBJ2-1; TRBD1 agrees at 7 bases. Germline lookup yields CDR1 SGHNT and CDR2 YENEEA. This CDR3 contains 15 residues. The ends lost 5 bases at V and 2 bases at J; junction bases unmatched: 6.

The CDR3 is CASRPGLRNQPQHF. The DNA of the CDR3 is TGTGCCAGTAGACCTGGTCTGAGGAATCAGCCCCAGCATTTT. This chain joins TRBV19 and TRBJ1-5; D call uncertain. Germline CDR1 and CDR2: LNHDA and SQIVND (reference sequence). CDR3 length: 14 residues. V shed 6 bases and J shed 4 bases, with 13 bases lying between them.

The chain is built from TRBV6-5 and TRBJ2-7, with D maybe TRBD1 (5 bases). Trimming took 5 bases from V and 2 from J, leaving 13 bases between them. The length of the CDR3 is 14 residues. Germline assignment: CDR1 MNHEY and CDR2 SVGAGI. CDR3 amino acids: CASSLLGPTYEQYF. DNA of the CDR3: TGTGCCAGCAGTCTCTTGGGGCCCACCTACGAGCAGTACTTC.

This clone was detected a few times. V usage is TRBV6-5 and J usage is TRBJ1-2, with 10 bases that match TRBD1. CDR1 and CDR2 (germline): MNHEY, SVGAGI. Germline trimming cut 6 bases from V and 0 bases from J; bases unmatched to any gene: 4. The CDR3 is 15 amino acids. The CDR3 spells CASSPGTGANYGYTF. Here the CDR3 DNA reads TGTGCCAGCAGCCCCGGGACAGGGGCTAACTATGGCTACACCTTC.

This clone was seen only a few times. The chain joins TRBV6-5 to TRBJ1-1, with no clear D. In germline, CDR1 is MNHEY, CDR2 SVGAGI. This CDR3 comprises 15 residues. Trimming took 7 bases from V and 5 from J, leaving 20 bases between them. This CDR3 reads CASKGGGSVGTEAFF. In nucleotides, the CDR3 is TGTGCCAGCAAGGGAGGAGGGTCCGTAGGGACTGAAGCTTTCTTT.

The chain employs TRBV10-2 and TRBJ1-6, with 9 bases identical to TRBD1. V was clipped by 8 bases and J by 4 bases; unmatched bases: 6. Looked up from germline, CDR1 is WSHSY and CDR2 is SAAADI. This CDR3 comprises 15 residues. The CDR3 here is CASGDRVGYNSPLHF. As DNA, the CDR3 is TGCGCCAGCGGGGACAGGGTTGGGTATAATTCACCCCTCCACTTT.

This clone appeared a few times. V is TRBV7-3 and J is TRBJ1-1; D not resolved. V lost 1 base and J 1 base, leaving 4 bases between the germline ends. The CDR3 loop spans 13 amino acids. The germline gives CDR1 SGHTA, CDR2 FQGTGA. This CDR3 is CASSLMRNTEAFF. The CDR3 nucleotides are TGTGCCAGCAGCTTAATGCGGAACACTGAAGCTTTCTTT.

The rearrangement links TRBV19 to TRBJ2-7; 8 nucleotides line up with TRBD2. The CDR3 has 14 amino acids. Trimming removed 5 bases from V and 2 bases from J; junction bases left unmatched: 5. Germline CDR1 and CDR2: LNHDA and SQIVND (reference sequence). The CDR3 coding sequence is TGTGCCAGTAGTCCGGGGGGGGGCCCCTACGAGCAGTACTTC. This codes for CASSPGGGPYEQYF.

The chain couples TRBV30 to TRBJ1-5; no definite D call. V lost 5 bases, J lost 1 base, and 9 bases lay in between. Germline CDR1 and CDR2: GTSNPN and SVGIG (reference sequence). This CDR3 is built from 13 residues. CDR3 DNA sequence: TGTGCCTGGGGTGCGGGGAGCAATCAGCCCCAGCATTTT. It is translated as CAWGAGSNQPQHF.

The rearrangement uses TRBV28 and TRBJ2-7; no clear D. The germline gives CDR1 MDHEN, CDR2 SYDVKM. V was trimmed by 6 bases and J by 2 bases, leaving 5 bases between them. This CDR3 spans 11 amino acids. The CDR3 DNA reads as TGTGCCAGCAGCCCCGCCTACGAGCAGTACTTC. Translating it yields CASSPAYEQYF. Supplemented by reference TRBV28 and TRBJ2-7, the full variable domain reads DVKVTQSSRYLVKRTGEKVFLECVQDMDHENMFWYRQDPGLGLRLIYFSYDVKMKEKGDIPEGYSVSREKKERFSLILESASTNQTSMYLCASSPAYEQYFGPGTRLTVT.

CDR3 coding DNA: TGTGCCAGTAGTCCTCCGACCCGCCCCATCGGGAACTATGGCTACACCTTC. Translation: CASSPPTRPIGNYGYTF. This chain uses TRBV19 with TRBJ1-2; D is undetermined. V was cut by 5 bases and J by 2 bases, with 21 bases left in between. The CDR3 is 17 residues long. Per the germline V gene, CDR1 is LNHDA and CDR2 is SQIVND (reference sequence).

The rearrangement uses TRBV9 and TRBJ2-1; TRBD1 is a possible D gene (6 bases). Germline V gene data show CDR1 as SGDLS and CDR2 as YYNGEE. This CDR3 region has 14 residues. Trimming left V 6 bases short and J 3 bases short, with 13 bases between. The CDR3 is CASNKGVNYNEQFF. CDR3 DNA: TGTGCCAGCAACAAGGGGGTTAACTACAATGAGCAGTTCTTC. Looking up the rest from reference TRBV9 and TRBJ2-1 gives the full variable domain: DSGVTQTPKHLITATGQRVTLRCSPRSGDLSVYWYQQSLDQGLQFLIQYYNGEERAKGNILERFSAQQFPDLHSELNLSSLELGDSALYFCASNKGVNYNEQFFGPGTRLTVL.

The V gene is TRBV6-5, the J gene TRBJ1-2; D is perhaps TRBD1 (6 bases). The V end lost 8 bases, the J end lost 4 bases, and 17 bases lay between the germline ends. The CDR3 consists of 14 residues. Germline lookup yields CDR1 MNHEY and CDR2 SVGAGI. CDR3 in DNA: TGTGCCAGCCGGGAGAGCGGGGGCGTCTATGGCTACACCTTC. The encoded protein is CASRESGGVYGYTF.

In its sample, this clone was seen a few times. The chain combines TRBV19 with TRBJ1-4; the D gene is possibly TRBD1 (5 bases). V lost 6 bases, J lost 8 bases, and 16 bases lay in between. The CDR3 extends over 14 amino acids. CDR1 is LNHDA, CDR2 SQIVND, per germline (reference sequence). In DNA, the CDR3 is TGTGCCAGTAGCGAGACAGTCCCCGAGGAAAAACTGTTTTTT. It translates to CASSETVPEEKLFF.

The chain employs TRBV7-3 and TRBJ2-1; 8 bases align to TRBD2. Germline lookup yields CDR1 SGHTA and CDR2 FQGTGA. There are 17 residues in the CDR3. V shed 5 bases and J 0 bases; nucleotides not matched to a gene: 9. In DNA form, the CDR3 reads TGTGCCAGCAGCAACAATTTAGCGGGGAGCTCCTACAATGAGCAGTTCTTC. Translation gives CASSNNLAGSSYNEQFF.

J is TRBJ2-3 and V is TRBV16, with D unresolved. This CDR3 has 13 amino acids. Germline values: CDR1 KGHSY, CDR2 FQNENV. Trimming removed 1 base at V and 5 bases at J, with 7 bases between. CDR3 DNA sequence: TGTGCCAGCAGCCAATTAATTCTAGATACGCAGTATTTT. Its protein is CASSQLILDTQYF.

This rearrangement joins TRBV6-5 to TRBJ1-1; D may be TRBD1 (6 bases). The CDR3 totals 16 residues. Germline V gene lookup returns CDR1 MNHEY and CDR2 SVGAGI. Trimming stripped 2 bases from V and 3 bases from J, with 16 bases between. CDR3 sequence reads: CASSYAGMNRDTEAFF. The CDR3 DNA sequence: TGTGCCAGCAGTTACGCCGGAATGAACAGGGACACTGAAGCTTTCTTT.

This rearrangement joins TRBV5-4 to TRBJ2-1, with D possibly TRBD2 on 7 matching bases. The CDR3 spans 15 residues. V was cut by 0 bases and J by 3 bases, with 10 bases left in between. Germline values: CDR1 SGHNT, CDR2 YYREEE (reference sequence). The CDR3 loop reads CASSLAGGLYNEQFF. As DNA, the CDR3 is TGTGCCAGCAGCTTGGCGGGGGGCCTCTACAATGAGCAGTTCTTC.

The rearrangement uses TRBV9 and TRBJ2-2; the match to TRBD1 covers 8 bases. Germline-derived CDR1 and CDR2 are SGDLS and YYNGEE. CDR3 length: 14 amino acids. V trimming: 4 bases; J trimming: 6 bases; junction bases outside the gene matches: 5. The DNA for the CDR3 is TGTGCCAGCAGCACCTCAGGGGGCCCCGGGGAGCTGTTTTTT. Translating it yields CASSTSGGPGELFF.

V is TRBV19 and J is TRBJ1-2; the D is unclear. CDR3 size: 11 residues. The germline V and J ends were trimmed by 5 bases and 10 bases, with 11 bases remaining between them. CDR1 is LNHDA and CDR2 is SQIVND in the germline V gene (reference sequence). CDR3 sequence reads: CASSQRRYYTF. CDR3 bases: TGTGCCAGTAGTCAGCGCCGATACTACACCTTC.

The chain joins TRBV7-9 to TRBJ2-6; TRBD1 is a possible D gene (6 bases). Trimming left V 2 bases short and J 2 bases short, with 10 bases between. In germline, CDR1 is SEHNR, CDR2 FQNEAQ (reference sequence). The CDR3 spans 16 residues. CDR3 protein: CASSLPPGAGANVLTF. The CDR3 nucleotides are TGTGCCAGCAGCTTACCCCCAGGGGCTGGGGCCAACGTCCTGACTTTC.

This sequence joins TRBV11-3 and TRBJ1-6; 7 nucleotides agree with TRBD1. Germline-derived CDR1 and CDR2 are SGHNT and YENEEA. The CDR3 sequence is 15 residues long. The V gene end was trimmed by 5 bases and the J gene end by 8 bases; junction bases not matched to a gene: 9. The CDR3 sequence: CASSPEGQKDSPLHF. DNA for the CDR3: TGTGCCAGCAGCCCCGAGGGACAGAAAGATTCACCCCTCCACTTT.

The chain couples TRBV5-4 to TRBJ2-5; 7 bases align to TRBD2. V lost 9 bases, J lost 1 base, and 12 bases stayed unmatched. Germline V gives CDR1 SGHNT, CDR2 YYREEE (reference sequence). This CDR3 region has 15 residues. The CDR3, as DNA: TGTGCCACCCTACCATCCGGGGGGAGCCAAGAGACCCAGTACTTC. Translation gives CATLPSGGSQETQYF.

This clone was picked up one time. The chain combines TRBV7-6 with TRBJ2-2; TRBD2 agrees at 13 bases. Germline loops: CDR1 SGHVS, CDR2 FNYEAQ. This CDR3 has 17 residues. Trimming removed 4 bases from V and 9 bases from J; junction bases left unmatched: 11. The CDR3, as DNA: TGTGCCAGCAGCTCCCTACTAGCGGGGGGGCGTTCGCGGGAGCTGTTTTTT. This encodes CASSSLLAGGRSRELFF.

The chain couples TRBV9 to TRBJ2-7; 8 bases fit TRBD1. V gave up 0 bases and J gave up 3 bases; unmatched junction bases: 2. Per germline, CDR1 SGDLS and CDR2 YYNGEE. The CDR3 length is 14 residues. The CDR3 nucleotides are TGTGCCAGCAGCGTAGCAGGGGGCCACTACGAGCAGTACTTC. Amino acids: CASSVAGGHYEQYF.

The chain joins TRBV18 to TRBJ1-3; the D is unclear. The CDR3 loop spans 14 amino acids. Germline V CDR1 and CDR2: KGHSH, LQKENI. Trimming left V 0 bases short and J 2 bases short, with 5 bases between. The DNA of the CDR3 is TGTGCCAGCTCACCACCTTCTGCTGGAAACACCATATATTTT. Protein product: CASSPPSAGNTIYF.

The chain links TRBV10-3 to TRBJ2-1; TRBD1 agrees at 10 bases. V lost 6 bases and J lost 8; bases outside the gene matches: 10. CDR1 is ENHRY and CDR2 is SYGVKD in the germline V gene. The CDR3 covers 15 residues. The CDR3 here is CAIRKGTGEGDEQFF. The CDR3 nucleotides read TGTGCCATCAGAAAAGGGACAGGGGAGGGCGATGAGCAGTTCTTC.

The chain employs TRBV5-8 and TRBJ2-5, with 8 bases aligning to TRBD1. Germline loops: CDR1 SGHTS, CDR2 YDEGEE. This CDR3 contains 14 residues. V lost 8 bases and J lost 5; bases outside the gene matches: 11. The CDR3 region has the DNA TGTGCCAGTACGACAGGGGCGCCGTTGGAGACCCAGTACTTC. The encoded protein is CASTTGAPLETQYF. Supplemented by reference TRBV5-8 and TRBJ2-5, the full variable domain reads EAGVTQSPTHLIKTRGQQATLRCSPISGHTSVYWYQQALGLGLQFLLWYDEGEERNRGNFPPRFSGRQFPNYSSELNVNALELEDSALYLCASTTGAPLETQYFGPGTRLLVL.

This chain uses TRBV29-1 with TRBJ2-7; D call uncertain. Deletions cut 3 bases from V and 0 bases from J, with 9 bases between. Germline assignment: CDR1 SQVTM and CDR2 ANQGSEA. There are 13 residues in the CDR3. The CDR3 region is CSVDVGGSYEQYF. CDR3 in DNA: TGCAGCGTTGACGTCGGCGGCTCCTACGAGCAGTACTTC.